A single sample gave rise to the 19 T cell receptor beta chains below, sequenced in a study of T cells in tuberculosis. After thawing and overnight rest, PBMC were stained with GMM-loaded CD1B tetramer, viability dye and anti-CD3 for sorting. CD1B tetramers were loaded with Rhodococcus equi-derived C32 glucose monomycolate. This table comes from immunoSEQ multiplex PCR, and its TCRdb copy is limited to in-frame clones, with some not included. This sample has more than 70,000 clones, with about nine tenths found just once. Source material: CD1b-GMM tetramer-negative cells sorted from PBMCs. The receptors originated from an adult woman with latent tuberculosis.

This rearrangement joins TRBV6-5 to TRBJ2-1, with D perhaps TRBD2 (6 bases). Per the germline V gene, CDR1 is MNHEY and CDR2 is SVGAGI. V was trimmed by 0 bases and J by 9 bases, leaving 15 bases between them. This CDR3 comprises 15 residues. The CDR3 region is CASSYSRFGRGEQFF. For the CDR3, the DNA is TGTGCCAGCAGTTACTCGAGGTTCGGGCGGGGTGAGCAGTTCTTC.

The J gene is TRBJ1-2, the V gene TRBV4-2; a possible D gene is TRBD1 (5 bases). Germline V gene lookup returns CDR1 LGHNA and CDR2 YNFKEQ. The V gene lost 4 bases and the J gene lost 8 bases, with 17 bases spanning the gap. The CDR3 length is 14 residues. CDR3 DNA: TGTGCCAGCAGCCCGGGGACTCCACCTCGGGGCTACACCTTC. Translated, it gives CASSPGTPPRGYTF.

The chain's CDR3 is CASSVSLQAYNEQFF. In DNA form, the CDR3 reads TGTGCCAGCAGCGTATCACTACAGGCTTACAATGAGCAGTTCTTC. This chain connects TRBV9 to TRBJ2-1, with D possibly TRBD1 on 5 matching bases. The CDR3 is 15 residues long. V gave up 1 base and J gave up 4 bases, with 12 bases separating them. CDR1 and CDR2 (germline): SGDLS, YYNGEE.

V is TRBV11-2 and J is TRBJ1-2; 7 bases line up with TRBD1. The ends lost 4 bases at V and 3 bases at J; junction bases unmatched: 11. The V gene's germline CDR1 is SGHAT and CDR2 FQNNGV. The CDR3 has 16 residues. The CDR3 sequence is CASSSDLQGSDYGYTF. DNA for the CDR3: TGTGCCAGCAGCTCGGACCTACAGGGGAGTGACTATGGCTACACCTTC.

This chain connects TRBV16 to TRBJ1-6; weak D call: TRBD1 (5 bases). CDR1 and CDR2 from the germline V gene are KGHSY and FQNENV. Trimming removed 2 bases from V and 5 bases from J, with 10 bases in between. The CDR3 extends over 15 amino acids. The CDR3 region is CASSQTGGNNSPLHF. The CDR3 region has the DNA TGTGCCAGCAGCCAAACTGGGGGGAATAATTCACCCCTCCACTTT.

The rearrangement uses TRBV14 and TRBJ2-3, with 9 bases that match TRBD1. Germline assignment: CDR1 SGHDN and CDR2 FVKESK. Unmatched junction bases numbered 9, after V lost 5 bases and J lost 3 bases. The CDR3 is 16 residues long. As DNA, the CDR3 is TGTGCCAGCAGCACAGGGACAGGGATTTGGACAGATACGCAGTATTTT. It yields the protein CASSTGTGIWTDTQYF.

With respect to this clone: In the same sample, other DNA sequences code for this CDR3. V and J are TRBV4-3 and TRBJ1-2, with D unclear. Germline CDR1 LGHNA, CDR2 YSLEER. The CDR3 is made up of 15 amino acids. Deletions cut 4 bases from V and 6 bases from J, with 18 bases between. CDR3 sequence: CASSPGPRGTNGYTF. CDR3 sequence (DNA): TGCGCCAGCAGCCCGGGTCCCCGGGGTACGAATGGCTACACCTTC.

The chain carries TRBV6-5 and TRBJ2-6; D might be TRBD2 (6 bases). The CDR3 length is 14 residues. CDR1 is MNHEY, CDR2 SVGAGI, per germline. V was cut by 6 bases and J by 5 bases, with 11 bases left in between. The CDR3, as DNA: TGTGCCAGCAGGACGGGACTCTGGGCCAACGTCCTGACTTTC. Its protein product is CASRTGLWANVLTF.

The chain carries TRBV27 and TRBJ1-5, with TRBD1 matching over 8 bases. Germline CDR1 is MNHEY and CDR2 is SMNVEV (reference sequence). This CDR3 is built from 16 residues. The V and J ends lost 2 bases and 0 bases, in that order; junction bases with no gene match: 3. The CDR3 sequence is CASSLQGALSNQPQHF. CDR3 sequence (DNA): TGTGCCAGCAGTTTACAGGGGGCGCTTAGCAATCAGCCCCAGCATTTT.

This chain joins TRBV29-1 and TRBJ2-5; D is possibly TRBD1 (6 bases). V was cut by 7 bases and J by 4 bases, with 22 bases left in between. This CDR3 region has 15 residues. Germline-derived CDR1 and CDR2 are SQVTM and ANQGSEA. Here the CDR3 DNA reads TGCAGCGCAACCAGACCCACAGGGTACGGAGAGACCCAGTACTTC. This encodes CSATRPTGYGETQYF.

In this sample, this clone turned up once. The DNA for the CDR3 is TGTGCCAGCAGCTTCGTAGGGAGGGGATCCTACGAGCAGTACGTC. It is translated as CASSFVGRGSYEQYV. The rearrangement joins TRBV5-6 to TRBJ2-7; the match to TRBD2 covers 7 bases. Germline values: CDR1 SGHDT, CDR2 YYEEEE. Trimming at V came to 2 bases and at J to 1 base, leaving 6 bases not matched to a gene. The CDR3 consists of 15 residues.

The rearrangement links TRBV7-2 to TRBJ2-2, with D perhaps TRBD2 (6 bases). V lost 1 base and J lost 0, with 9 bases in between. There are 16 residues in the CDR3. CDR1 is SGHTA and CDR2 is FQGNSA in the germline V gene. The CDR3 spells CASSLVGGANTGELFF. Written as DNA, the CDR3 is TGTGCCAGCAGCTTAGTTGGCGGGGCGAACACCGGGGAGCTGTTTTTT.

V usage is TRBV9 and J usage is TRBJ2-5; 14 positions match TRBD2. The ends lost 4 bases at V and 7 bases at J; junction bases unmatched: 9. Germline CDR1 reads SGDLS; CDR2 reads YYNGEE. The CDR3 is made up of 16 amino acids. CDR3: CASSRLTSGGAGTQYF. The CDR3 bases are TGTGCCAGCAGCCGACTGACTAGCGGGGGGGCGGGGACCCAGTACTTC.

The chain joins TRBV2 to TRBJ2-7; 8 nucleotides agree with TRBD1. V lost 6 bases and J lost 6; bases outside the gene matches: 7. The CDR3 runs to 13 residues. From germline, CDR1 is SNHLY and CDR2 FYNNEI. CDR3 amino acids: CASRGQVPGEQYV. CDR3 nucleotide sequence: TGTGCCAGCAGGGGACAGGTCCCAGGCGAGCAGTACGTC.

The genes are TRBV27 and TRBJ1-2; 8 nucleotides align to TRBD1. This CDR3 contains 16 residues. Germline V gene sequence: CDR1 MNHEY, CDR2 SMNVEV (reference sequence). V was clipped by 6 bases and J by 8 bases; unmatched bases: 17. CDR3 nucleotide sequence: TGTGCCAGCAGAGTTTCTGGACAGGGTCTCGGAGGAGGCTACACCTTC. This gives the protein CASRVSGQGLGGGYTF.

The V and J genes are TRBV28 and TRBJ1-2, with 10 bases that match TRBD1. The CDR3 is 14 residues long. Germline V lookup: CDR1 MDHEN, CDR2 SYDVKM. Losses at the gene ends were 5 bases for V and 4 bases for J; bases not matched to a gene: 4. CDR3 in amino acids: CASSGTGAIYGYTF. The CDR3 nucleotides read TGTGCCAGCAGTGGGACAGGGGCAATCTATGGCTACACCTTC.

This clone was observed once. The chain couples TRBV10-2 to TRBJ2-5, with D tentatively TRBD2 (7 bases). There are 13 residues in the CDR3. Trimming took 5 bases from V and 3 from J, leaving 10 bases between them. CDR1 and CDR2 (germline): WSHSY, SAAADI. The CDR3 sequence is CASSPGGKETQYF. The CDR3 region has the DNA TGCGCCAGCAGTCCGGGGGGCAAAGAGACCCAGTACTTC.

V gene TRBV4-1 combines with J gene TRBJ2-3; a weak D match, TRBD2 (6 bases). The CDR3 sequence is 16 residues long. Germline V gene lookup returns CDR1 MGHRA and CDR2 YSYEKL. V was trimmed by 0 bases and J by 3 bases, leaving 13 bases between them. Written as DNA, the CDR3 is TGCGCCAGCAGCCAAGATTCATATGCGGGGACAGATACGCAGTATTTT. This codes for CASSQDSYAGTDTQYF.

The chain has TRBV6-1 and TRBJ1-2; maybe TRBD1 (6 bases). The CDR3 totals 14 residues. Trimming stripped 5 bases from V and 5 bases from J, with 15 bases between. Germline V lookup: CDR1 MNHNS, CDR2 SASEGT. Here the CDR3 reads CASSPYNRVYGYTF. The CDR3 DNA sequence: TGTGCCAGCAGTCCATATAACAGGGTATATGGCTACACCTTC.